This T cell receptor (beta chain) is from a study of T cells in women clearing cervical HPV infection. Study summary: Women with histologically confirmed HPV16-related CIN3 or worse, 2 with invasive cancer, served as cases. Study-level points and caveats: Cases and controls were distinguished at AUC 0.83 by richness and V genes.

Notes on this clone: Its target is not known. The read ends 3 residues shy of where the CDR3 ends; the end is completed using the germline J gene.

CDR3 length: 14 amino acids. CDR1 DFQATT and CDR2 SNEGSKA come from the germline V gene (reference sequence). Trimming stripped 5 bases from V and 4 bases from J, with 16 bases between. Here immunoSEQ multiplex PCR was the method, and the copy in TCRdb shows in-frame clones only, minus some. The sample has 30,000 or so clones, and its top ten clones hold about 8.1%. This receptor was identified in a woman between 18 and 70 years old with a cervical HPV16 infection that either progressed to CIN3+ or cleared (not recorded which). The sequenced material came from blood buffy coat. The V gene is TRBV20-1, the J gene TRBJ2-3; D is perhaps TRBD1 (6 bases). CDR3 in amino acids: CSADMGEGADTQYF. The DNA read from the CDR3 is TGCAGTGCTGATATGGGTGAGGGGGCAGATACG.